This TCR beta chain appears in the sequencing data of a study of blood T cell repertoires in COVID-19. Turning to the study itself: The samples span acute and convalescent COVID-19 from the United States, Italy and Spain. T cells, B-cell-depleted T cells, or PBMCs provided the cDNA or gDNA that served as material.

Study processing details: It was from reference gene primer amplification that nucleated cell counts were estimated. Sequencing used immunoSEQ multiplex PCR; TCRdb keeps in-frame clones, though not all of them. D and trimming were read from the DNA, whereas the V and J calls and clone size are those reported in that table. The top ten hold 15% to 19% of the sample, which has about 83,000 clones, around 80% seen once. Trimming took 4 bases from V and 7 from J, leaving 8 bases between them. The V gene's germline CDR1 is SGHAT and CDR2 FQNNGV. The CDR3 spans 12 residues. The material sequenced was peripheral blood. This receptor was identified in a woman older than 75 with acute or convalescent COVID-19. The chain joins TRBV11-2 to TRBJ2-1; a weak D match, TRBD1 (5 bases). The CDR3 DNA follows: TGTGCCAGCAGCTATGCAGGGAATGAGCAGTTCTTC. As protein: CASSYAGNEQFF.